This T cell receptor beta chain was recorded in a study of identical twins. The V and J ends lost 5 bases and 3 bases respectively, with 14 bases between them. Looked up from germline, CDR1 is PRHDT and CDR2 is FYEKMQ (reference sequence). The CDR3 spans 15 residues. Each CDR3 protein is one row after TCRdb ran MiXCR on the 5' RACE reads. The sample has about 470,000 distinct CDR3 sequences; 20% to 30% are singletons. Separately, the same data were catalogued under a study of T cells expressing NK-cell markers.

The chain employs TRBV13 and TRBJ2-1; D tentatively fits TRBD1 or TRBD2 (6 bases each). The sample was CD4+ T cells sorted from blood. The source of this sequence is a woman aged 18-29 years in good health. CDR3 amino acids: CASSPRGLLYNEQFF. CDR3 nucleotides: TGTGCCAGCAGCCCCCGGGGGCTCCTCTACAATGAGCAGTTCTTC.